This TCR beta chain was observed in a study of cytomegalovirus exposure and HLA in healthy donors. Findings of the study overall: Per published reports, the classifier diagnosed cytomegalovirus status with high specificity and sensitivity.

PCR used 60 Vbeta primers and 13 Jbeta primers. Measured with immunoSEQ multiplex PCR; TCRdb has only the in-frame clones, and not every one. The sample holds more than 75,000 clones, roughly 72% seen once. Remarks on this clone: Its antigen remains unknown.

The V gene end was trimmed by 10 bases and the J gene end by 7 bases; junction bases not matched to a gene: 25. CDR1 and CDR2 (germline): ENHRY, SYGVKD. The CDR3 totals 18 residues. This chain connects TRBV10-3 to TRBJ2-1; 7 bases align to TRBD1. This receptor was identified in a man in his forties in good health and CMV-seropositive. Sequencing was done on a sample of PBMCs. The CDR3 sequence: CATVNPKRQQGFLNEQFF. CDR3 DNA: TGTGCCACCGTTAACCCTAAACGTCAACAGGGGTTTCTGAATGAGCAGTTCTTC.